Listed below are T cell receptor beta chains from one sample, sequenced in a study of T-cell reconstitution after alpha-beta-depleted transplantation in children. Via MiXCR, TCRdb re-called the PCR reads, giving one row per CDR3 protein. The table has roughly 89,000 distinct CDR3 sequences, 9% to 15% seen once. This specimen consisted of PBMCs from the stem cell graft donor, obtained from the stem cell graft. All receptors come from a human donor who donated a stem cell graft to a child with inherited bone marrow failure. CDR3s include the opening cysteine and the closing phenylalanine or tryptophan. The order of the fields is CDR3 protein, V gene.

CDR3 protein: CASSSTSGGPGGGADTQYF; V gene: TRBV5-8
CDR3 protein: CSASSGPSSYNEQFF; V gene: TRBV20-1
CDR3 protein: CASSLRGLDSYEQYF; V gene: TRBV5-1
CDR3 protein: CASRRGHQETQYF; V gene: TRBV14
CDR3 protein: CASSLPTSGRSGTGELFF; V gene: TRBV7-9
CDR3 protein: CASNAKSGANVLTF; V gene: TRBV12-3/TRBV12-4
CDR3 protein: CASSQDAPGWGSHGYTF; V gene: TRBV4-3
CDR3 protein: CSARDPPGRRGTDTQYF; V gene: TRBV20-1
CDR3 protein: CASSLDAGVETQYF; V gene: TRBV5-1
CDR3 protein: CSAIKAVSSYEQYF; V gene: TRBV20-1
CDR3 protein: CASSLEASDQPQHF; V gene: TRBV5-4